This T cell receptor beta chain originates from a study of CXCR3-negative and CXCR3-positive naive CD8 T cells. A word on this clonotype: Its antigen is not identified.

5' RACE with UMI labels generated the TRB cDNA libraries. TCRdb reprocessed the 5' RACE reads and keeps a single row for each CDR3 protein, giving no DNA. The specimen's table records 50,000 to 70,000 distinct CDR3 sequences. General study results and limits: CXCR3-positive naive cells had TRB CDR3s that were more hydrophobic than CXCR3-negative naive cells had.

CDR3 length equals 15 residues. Per the germline V gene, CDR1 is SGHRS and CDR2 is YFSETQ. The sequencing input was naive CXCR3+ CD8+ T cells from blood. Described subset: CD45RO-CCR7+CD27+CD95- naive CD8+ T cells expressing CXCR3 (TNR3+). The chain carries TRBV5-1 and TRBJ2-7; the TCRdb call, TRBD1, lacks DNA for checking. The sequence was collected from a human donor in good health. Some clones in this sample may be carry-over from other donors' samples. CDR3 amino acids: CASTPGQGLGPEQYF. The whole variable domain, filled in from reference TRBV5-1 and TRBJ2-7, reads KAGVTQTPRYLIKTRGQQVTLSCSPISGHRSVSWYQQTPGQGLQFLFEYFSETQRNKGNFPGRFSGRQFSNSRSEMNVSTLELGDSALYLCASTPGQGLGPEQYFGPGTRLTVT.